This T cell receptor beta chain emerged from a study of identifying expanded T cells in peripheral blood (dated by TCRdb to between 2018 and 2021). The study in broad terms: Four technical replicates, made by sequencing separate aliquots from the same pool of genomic DNA, were compared pairwise.

No immune events, such as infections, were documented for the healthy donors during the collection period. Time-dependent variance in a beta-binomial model of T-cell clone differential abundance was calibrated using healthy-donor blood repertoires as a training cohort. The training cohort included approximately 10 healthy donors, of whom 3 were female and 7 were male. The donors were between about 29 and 65 years old, with an average age of roughly 40 years. Whole blood was collected from each healthy donor at three time points spaced approximately 2 weeks apart and obtained from a commercial supplier. Genomic DNA was extracted from unsorted whole blood for immunosequencing. About this clone: Its antigen has not been determined. No much larger clonotype is one base removed from it; base qualities were not supplied.

Findings and caveats that apply to the study as a whole: Across all healthy-donor time intervals, the beta-binomial model significantly lowered both the number of clones called differentially abundant and the false-positive rate. The authors expected that biological variance in healthy repertoires might rise further over much longer intervals, such as months to years. Between technical replicates the binomial model flagged roughly 1.1 differentially abundant clones, whereas over about 2 weeks the binomial model flagged about 15 and over approximately 4 weeks around 20. Variance in clone template counts between approximately two-week samples significantly increased with total template count across all healthy donors.

At the junction V is shortened by 0 bases and J by 0 bases; bases outside the gene matches: 10. The CDR3 runs 20 residues from the cysteine to the phenylalanine. CDR3 DNA only is kept here, 60 bases in frame from base 1. In the germline V gene, CDR1 corresponds to SGHRS and CDR2 to YFSETQ. TCRbeta CDR3 regions were profiled with the immunoSEQ Assay using bias-controlled multiplex PCR amplification of genomic DNA. Processing in the source paper ran as follows. The absolute abundance of each unique TCRbeta CDR3 region was quantified after sequences were collapsed and filtered. Two models were used to test differential abundance: a binomial model (Fisher-equivalent) and a beta-binomial model that adds time-dependent variance fitted from healthy donors. Clones with fewer than 5 combined templates were removed, and a clone was called differentially abundant if the clone's Benjamini-Hochberg FDR was below 0.01. Using the form v = (b*log(k)+a)^2, the beta-binomial variance was modeled as a function of the total template count across the two samples. TCRdb's version of the immuneACCESS table is confined to in-frame rearrangements and falls short of the full clone set. An unresolved V gene accounts for under half of the shortfall where checked; the remainder is of unknown origin. That table is the source of V, J and clone size, and D and trimming were worked out from the DNA. Recorded for this sample are 50,000 to 75,000 clones; over 80% of them occurred a single time. The top ten clones comprise around a sixth of the sample.

This chain joins TRBV5-1 to TRBJ2-2, and 11 junction bases match TRBD2. This sequence was found in a person aged 18 to 70 in good health. Sequences were obtained from blood. The CDR3 protein is CASSLGSGRATPTNTGELFF. The nucleotides read TGCGCCAGCAGCTTGGGTAGCGGGAGGGCGACCCCTACGAACACCGGGGAGCTGTTTTTT.